This is a list of T cell receptor beta chains from one sample in a study of T-cell reconstitution after alpha-beta-depleted transplantation in children. Each CDR3 protein gets one entry after TCRdb re-called the PCR reads with MiXCR. The table includes 250,000 to 300,000 distinct CDR3 sequences, around 9.6% detected once. The starting material was PBMCs from the stem cell graft donor, obtained from the stem cell graft. Receptors were obtained from a human donor who donated a stem cell graft to a child with SCID. Each CDR3 is given with its conserved first and last residue. D genes are given only for firm matches.

v_call	d_call	cdr3_aa
TRBV12-3/TRBV12-4	NA	CASSYESSTDTQYF
TRBV5-1	TRBD2	CASSLGLVGLLAGAADTQYF
TRBV20-1	NA	CSARLANIQYF
TRBV5-5	NA	CASSTPDRTSYEQYF
TRBV6-1	TRBD2	CASSEWRGADTDTQYF
TRBV3-1	NA	CASTQWGYEQYF
TRBV11-2	NA	CASSQGFGAGYTF
TRBV15	NA	CATSRRDRQNTEAFF
TRBV6-1	TRBD1	CASRRVGTGSTGELFF
TRBV5-1	TRBD1	CASSLWPGGLGTGANVLTF
TRBV7-6	TRBD1	CASSIQGAGNEKLFF
TRBV5-1	TRBD1	CASSLSQGDGYTF
TRBV12-3/TRBV12-4	TRBD2	CASSFSGGADKQFF
TRBV5-1	TRBD2	CAAIMNGGGYNEQFF
TRBV2	NA	CASKQWLPYEQYF
TRBV10-3	TRBD1	CAISELGQGYEQYF
TRBV10-3	TRBD1	CAISAGDRGFTDTQYF
TRBV5-1	TRBD1	CASSTTGDGYEQYF
TRBV27	TRBD2	CASSGLRGGRSETQYF
TRBV20-1	TRBD2	CSAPLAGGQNEQFF
TRBV18	NA	CASSRAQWETQYF
TRBV12-3/TRBV12-4	NA	CASSSGTAAFF
TRBV12-5	NA	CASAGDVGGPQHF
TRBV10-3	TRBD1	CAIRRQGQETAGETQYF
TRBV6-4	TRBD2	CASSKAASGGATDTQYF
TRBV5-4	TRBD2	CASSTGLAGGPETQYF
TRBV7-9	NA	CALLPLNYGYTF
TRBV6-5	NA	CASSYYRNTGELFF
TRBV18	NA	CASSTPLGENNEQFF
TRBV12-3/TRBV12-4	TRBD1	CASSRQGGITEAFF
TRBV5-1	TRBD2	CASSFPPGLAANTGELFF
TRBV7-2	NA	CASRHGTANTEAFF
TRBV9	NA	CASSASTAPQQYF
TRBV6-5	NA	CASSYQNTEAFF
TRBV14	NA	CASSRGGINEQYF
TRBV9	NA	CASSEDTGELFF
TRBV27	NA	CASSSFISYEQYF
TRBV27	TRBD1	CASSLWQGAYEQYF
TRBV7-9	NA	CASSNTDLTEAFF
TRBV7-2	NA	CASSLAIVPETQYF
TRBV10-3	NA	CATGSETQYF
TRBV29-1	NA	CSIVSGYTF
TRBV20-1	NA	CSATQALVYNEQFF
TRBV28	NA	CASSHYEQYF